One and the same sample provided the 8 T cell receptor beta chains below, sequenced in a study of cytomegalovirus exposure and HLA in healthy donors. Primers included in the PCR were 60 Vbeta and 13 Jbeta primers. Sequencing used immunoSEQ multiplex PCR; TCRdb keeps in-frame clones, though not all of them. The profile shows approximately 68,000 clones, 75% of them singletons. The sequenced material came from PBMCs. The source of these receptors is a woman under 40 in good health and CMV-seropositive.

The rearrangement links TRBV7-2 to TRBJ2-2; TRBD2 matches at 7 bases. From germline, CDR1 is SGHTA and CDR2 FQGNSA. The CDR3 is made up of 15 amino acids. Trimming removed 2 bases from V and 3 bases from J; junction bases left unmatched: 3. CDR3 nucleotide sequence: TGTGCCAGCAGCTTATGGGGGAGGGACACCGGGGAGCTGTTTTTT. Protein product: CASSLWGRDTGELFF.

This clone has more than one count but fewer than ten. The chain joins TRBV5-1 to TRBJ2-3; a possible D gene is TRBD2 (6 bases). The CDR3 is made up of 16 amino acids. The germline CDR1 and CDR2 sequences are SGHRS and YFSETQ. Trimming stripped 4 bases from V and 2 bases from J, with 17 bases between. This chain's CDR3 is CASSPSIAEITDTQYF. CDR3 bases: TGCGCCAGCAGCCCCTCGATAGCGGAGATCACAGATACGCAGTATTTT.

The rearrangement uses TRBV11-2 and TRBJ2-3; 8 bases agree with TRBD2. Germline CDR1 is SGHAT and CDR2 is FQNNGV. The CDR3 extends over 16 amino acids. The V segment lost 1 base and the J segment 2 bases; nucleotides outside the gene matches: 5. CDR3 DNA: TGTGCCAGCAGCTTAGTAGGCGGGAGGTCCACAGATACGCAGTATTTT. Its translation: CASSLVGGRSTDTQYF.

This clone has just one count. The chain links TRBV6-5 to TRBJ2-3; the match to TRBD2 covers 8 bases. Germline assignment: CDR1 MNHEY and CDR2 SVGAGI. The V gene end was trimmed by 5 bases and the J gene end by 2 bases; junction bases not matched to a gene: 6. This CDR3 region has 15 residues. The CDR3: CASSHRLAPTDTQYF. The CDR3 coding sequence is TGTGCCAGCAGTCACCGACTAGCGCCCACAGATACGCAGTATTTT.

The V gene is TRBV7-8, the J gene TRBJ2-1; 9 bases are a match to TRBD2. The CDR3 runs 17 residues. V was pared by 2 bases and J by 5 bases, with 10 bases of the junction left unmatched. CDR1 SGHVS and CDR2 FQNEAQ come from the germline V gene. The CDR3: CASSLFGGGRVNNEQFF. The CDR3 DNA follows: TGTGCCAGCAGCTTATTCGGGGGCGGGAGGGTAAACAATGAGCAGTTCTTC.

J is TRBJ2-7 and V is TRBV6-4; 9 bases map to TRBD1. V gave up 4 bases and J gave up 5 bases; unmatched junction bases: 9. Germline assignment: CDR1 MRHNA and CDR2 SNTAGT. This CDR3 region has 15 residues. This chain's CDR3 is CASSVVGTGKDEQYF. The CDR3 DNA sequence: TGTGCCAGCAGTGTCGTCGGGACAGGGAAGGACGAGCAGTACTTC.

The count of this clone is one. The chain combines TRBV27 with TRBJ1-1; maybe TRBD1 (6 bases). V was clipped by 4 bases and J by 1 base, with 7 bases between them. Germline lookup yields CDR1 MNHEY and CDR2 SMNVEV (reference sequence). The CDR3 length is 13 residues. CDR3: CASSSTGNTEAFF. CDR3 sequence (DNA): TGTGCCAGCAGTTCGACAGGGAACACTGAAGCTTTCTTT.

CDR3 DNA: TGTGCCAGCAGCTCCTCTCGACTAGCGGGGAGCACAGATACGCAGTATTTT. Its protein is CASSSSRLAGSTDTQYF. The chain recombines TRBV7-3 with TRBJ2-3, with 11 bases aligning to TRBD2. The CDR3 totals 17 residues. J was trimmed by 0 bases and V by 4 bases; bases with no gene match: 6. CDR1 SGHTA and CDR2 FQGTGA come from the germline V gene.